Each of the 31 T cell receptor beta chains below was sequenced from the same sample in a study of identical twins. TCRdb ran MiXCR on the 5' RACE reads and lists one entry per CDR3 protein. The sample has 700,000 or so distinct CDR3 sequences; under 9% are singletons. The sample also formed part of further work on yellow fever vaccine responses in identical twins.

Material: PBMCs. The receptor source for this set is a woman under 30 in good health.

This chain connects TRBV14 to TRBJ2-3; D is uncertain. From germline, CDR1 is SGHDN and CDR2 FVKESK. The CDR3 is 13 amino acids. The germline V and J ends were trimmed by 3 bases and 10 bases, with 14 bases remaining between them. CDR3 nucleotide sequence: TGTGCCAGCAGCCACTTCCTACGTGATGCGCAGTATTTT. Amino acids: CASSHFLRDAQYF.

This clonotype was seen a handful of times. The CDR3 region is CASSFPGPYEQYF. CDR3 in DNA: TGTGCCAGCAGTTTCCCAGGGCCGTACGAGCAGTACTTC. The chain is built from TRBV28 and TRBJ2-7, with D perhaps TRBD1 (5 bases). CDR3 length: 13 amino acids. The V gene lost 3 bases and the J gene lost 4 bases, with 10 bases spanning the gap. Germline lookup yields CDR1 MDHEN and CDR2 SYDVKM. The full variable domain, with the rest looked up from reference TRBV28 and TRBJ2-7, is DVKVTQSSRYLVKRTGEKVFLECVQDMDHENMFWYRQDPGLGLRLIYFSYDVKMKEKGDIPEGYSVSREKKERFSLILESASTNQTSMYLCASSFPGPYEQYFGPGTRLTVT.

This clonotype was picked up many times. J is TRBJ2-7 and V is TRBV5-1; weak D call: TRBD2 (6 bases). The CDR3 is made up of 14 amino acids. V was pared by 4 bases and J by 3 bases, with 14 bases between. Germline V gene lookup returns CDR1 SGHRS and CDR2 YFSETQ. CDR3 amino acids: CASSPLGEVYEQYF. Here the CDR3 DNA reads TGCGCCAGCAGCCCACTGGGGGAGGTCTACGAGCAGTACTTC.

This clonotype occurred a few times. The gene calls are TRBV2 and TRBJ1-5; D unresolved. The CDR3 is made up of 13 amino acids. The V gene's germline CDR1 is SNHLY and CDR2 FYNNEI. Between the trimmed V and J ends, which lost 6 bases and 11 bases, there was a span of 17 bases. The CDR3 protein is CASRADTGAAQHF. CDR3 sequence (DNA): TGTGCCAGCAGAGCTGACACCGGTGCCGCCCAGCATTTT.

This clonotype appeared a few times. The chain uses TRBV29-1 and TRBJ2-7, with D tentatively TRBD1 (6 bases). Germline CDR1 and CDR2: SQVTM and ANQGSEA. Trimming took off 1 base at V and 7 bases at J, with 17 bases between the two ends. The CDR3 is 14 amino acids. The CDR3 DNA reads TGCAGCGTTGAAGGTGCCAGGGGAACTGGGGAGCAGTACTTC. Translating it yields CSVEGARGTGEQYF.

The rearrangement links TRBV7-2 to TRBJ2-3, with 7 bases fitting TRBD2. Germline V gene sequence: CDR1 SGHTA, CDR2 FQGNSA. The CDR3 has 13 residues. V was pared by 5 bases and J by 5 bases, with 4 bases of the junction left unmatched. This CDR3 reads CASSQVAGDTQYF. The CDR3 coding sequence is TGTGCCAGCAGCCAGGTAGCGGGAGATACGCAGTATTTT.

This clonotype turned up a few times. The chain recombines TRBV20-1 with TRBJ2-3; 8 bases agree with TRBD1. CDR3 length: 14 residues. Germline V gives CDR1 DFQATT, CDR2 SNEGSKA (reference sequence). V trimming: 3 bases; J trimming: 3 bases; junction bases outside the gene matches: 5. The CDR3 sequence: CSARDRVRTDTQYF. The DNA of the CDR3 is TGCAGTGCTAGGGACAGGGTTAGAACAGATACGCAGTATTTT.

About this clonotype itself: One base away lies a much larger clone, so this may be a sequencing read error. Since no conserved phenylalanine or tryptophan closes the CDR3, a read error is the likely cause. The chain links TRBV29-1 to TRBJ1-6, with TRBD1 matching 8 bases. V dropped 6 bases and J dropped 8; count of bases not matched to a gene: 6. Germline CDR1 and CDR2: SQVTM and ANQGSEA. This CDR3 comprises 13 residues. CDR3 sequence reads: CSVGQGSDSPLHV. Written as DNA, the CDR3 is TGCAGCGTAGGACAGGGATCAGATTCACCCCTCCACGTT.

This sequence joins TRBV11-2 and TRBJ2-1; 11 nucleotides agree with TRBD2. The CDR3 has 17 amino acids. The V and J ends lost 2 bases and 6 bases, in that order; junction bases with no gene match: 9. Per germline, CDR1 SGHAT and CDR2 FQNNGV. CDR3 coding DNA: TGTGCCAGCAGCTTAATCACTAGCGGGAGTAAGGGCAATGAGCAGTTCTTC. This codes for CASSLITSGSKGNEQFF. Drawing the rest from reference TRBV11-2 and TRBJ2-1, the complete variable domain is EAGVAQSPRYKIIEKRQSVAFWCNPISGHATLYWYQQILGQGPKLLIQFQNNGVVDDSQLPKDRFSAERLKGVDSTLKIQPAKLEDSAVYLCASSLITSGSKGNEQFFGPGTRLTVL.

This clonotype has a handful of counts. The rearrangement joins TRBV9 to TRBJ2-7; 8 bases line up with TRBD2. Per the germline V gene, CDR1 is SGDLS and CDR2 is YYNGEE. After removal of 0 bases from V and 7 bases from J, the junction contained 3 bases not matched to a gene. The length of the CDR3 is 13 residues. CDR3 nucleotides: TGTGCCAGCAGCGTAGCGGGGGGGCCGGAGCAGTACTTC. It yields the protein CASSVAGGPEQYF.

As to this clonotype: One end of the junction is discordant with germline, which a read error may explain. This rearrangement joins TRBV3-1 to TRBJ2-7; tentatively, D is TRBD1 (5 bases). The length of the CDR3 is 11 residues. CDR1 is LGHDT and CDR2 is YNNKEL in the germline V gene (reference sequence). The CDR3, as DNA: TGTGCCAGCAGCCAAGAACAGGTGTTGAACTTC. This sequence encodes CASSQEQVLNF.

The table lists this clonotype with a few counts. The chain uses TRBV5-1 and TRBJ2-3; TRBD1 matches 8 bases. The junction had 7 bases not matched to a gene; V was cut back by 4 bases and J by 3 bases. Looked up from germline, CDR1 is SGHRS and CDR2 is YFSETQ. CDR3 length: 15 residues. The CDR3 nucleotides read TGCGCCAGCAGCCGACAGGGGTTCGGAACAGATACGCAGTATTTT. This encodes CASSRQGFGTDTQYF.

This clonotype was seen repeatedly, ten times or more. The V and J genes are TRBV7-2 and TRBJ1-5, with no clear D. Between the trimmed V and J ends, which lost 1 base and 1 base, there was a span of 8 bases. Looked up from germline, CDR1 is SGHTA and CDR2 is FQGNSA. CDR3 size: 15 residues. This chain's CDR3 is CASSLGAKSNQPQHF. Here the CDR3 DNA reads TGTGCCAGCAGCTTAGGTGCCAAAAGCAATCAGCCCCAGCATTTT.

This clonotype was seen only a few times. This CDR3 reads CASSQEGQGADTQYF. The CDR3 DNA reads TGCGCCAGCAGCCAAGAAGGACAGGGAGCAGATACGCAGTATTTT. J is TRBJ2-3 and V is TRBV4-1; 8 bases align to TRBD1. After removal of 0 bases from V and 4 bases from J, the junction contained 3 bases not matched to a gene. Per germline, CDR1 MGHRA and CDR2 YSYEKL. CDR3 length: 15 amino acids.

The genes are TRBV4-2 and TRBJ2-2; 9 positions agree with TRBD2. CDR3 length equals 16 residues. CDR1 is LGHNA, CDR2 YNFKEQ, per germline. V lost 0 bases and J lost 2; bases outside the gene matches: 1. The CDR3 sequence is CASSQEAGGNTGELFF. CDR3 nucleotide sequence: TGTGCCAGCAGCCAAGAAGCGGGGGGAAACACCGGGGAGCTGTTTTTT.

This clonotype was detected a few times. V and J are TRBV11-2 and TRBJ1-1; 7 nucleotides align to TRBD1. The CDR3 extends over 14 amino acids. V shed 7 bases and J 7 bases; nucleotides not matched to a gene: 12. Germline lookup yields CDR1 SGHAT and CDR2 FQNNGV. The CDR3 sequence is CASTPKGQQGEAFF. The CDR3, as DNA: TGTGCCAGCACCCCCAAGGGACAGCAGGGTGAAGCTTTCTTT.

This clonotype was picked up a small number of times. This chain links TRBV7-8 with TRBJ1-4, with TRBD1 identical over 7 bases. Germline V CDR1 and CDR2: SGHVS, FQNEAQ. The CDR3 is made up of 16 amino acids. J was trimmed by 5 bases and V by 5 bases; bases with no gene match: 11. The CDR3 spells CASSSARQGLNEKLFF. The CDR3 DNA is TGTGCCAGCAGCAGCGCGAGACAGGGTTTAAATGAAAAACTGTTTTTT.

This clonotype was recorded at least ten times. The rearrangement links TRBV12-3 or TRBV12-4 to TRBJ2-7; D ambiguous. Trimming removed 1 base at V and 0 bases at J, with 7 bases between. This CDR3 has 14 amino acids. The CDR3 region is CASSLEETSYEQYF. DNA of the CDR3: TGTGCCAGCAGTTTAGAGGAGACCTCCTACGAGCAGTACTTC.

This clonotype has just a few counts. The chain couples TRBV20-1 to TRBJ2-5, with a possible D match to TRBD2 (5 bases). CDR1 and CDR2 from the germline V gene are DFQATT and SNEGSKA (reference sequence). The CDR3 covers 14 residues. The ends were cut back, 1 base at V and 0 bases at J, with 9 bases in the middle. Written as DNA, the CDR3 is TGCAGTGCTAGAGTACTAGGCTACCAAGAGACCCAGTACTTC. Its protein product is CSARVLGYQETQYF.

Many counts were recorded for this clonotype. The chain uses TRBV10-3 and TRBJ2-1, with 9 nucleotides matching TRBD1. Trimming cost V 4 bases and J 4 bases; bases outside gene matches: 11. Germline V gene lookup returns CDR1 ENHRY and CDR2 SYGVKD. The CDR3 runs to 17 residues. This CDR3 reads CAISGTVDRGHYNEQFF. In nucleotides, the CDR3 is TGTGCCATCAGTGGAACCGTGGACAGGGGACATTACAATGAGCAGTTCTTC.

The rearrangement uses TRBV12-5 and TRBJ2-1; D is ambiguous. This CDR3 has 11 residues. Deletions cut 1 base from V and 10 bases from J, with 5 bases between. CDR1 is LGHNT, CDR2 FRNRAP, per germline. Here the CDR3 DNA reads TGTGCTAGTGGTTTGGGGCCGGAGCAGTTCTTC. It is translated as CASGLGPEQFF. Using reference TRBV12-5 and TRBJ2-1 for the parts outside the CDR3, the full variable domain is DARVTQTPRHKVTEMGQEVTMRCQPILGHNTVFWYRQTMMQGLELLAYFRNRAPLDDSGMPKDRFSAEMPDATLATLKIQPSEPRDSAVYFCASGLGPEQFFGPGTRLTVL.

This clonotype was recorded many times. The V gene is TRBV12-3 or TRBV12-4, the J gene TRBJ2-5; 7 bases map to TRBD2. The CDR3 contains 13 residues. V trimming: 1 base; J trimming: 6 bases; junction bases outside the gene matches: 2. CDR3 nucleotide sequence: TGTGCCAGCAGTTTAGGCGGGGGAAAGACCCAGTACTTC. It is translated as CASSLGGGKTQYF.

The gene calls are TRBV20-1 and TRBJ2-5; 10 bases are a match to TRBD2. The V segment lost 3 bases and the J segment 4 bases; nucleotides outside the gene matches: 11. The V gene's germline CDR1 is DFQATT and CDR2 SNEGSKA (reference sequence). The CDR3 covers 16 residues. The chain's CDR3 is CSASAGSGGAGETQYF. In nucleotides, the CDR3 is TGCAGTGCTAGCGCGGGGAGCGGGGGGGCGGGAGAGACCCAGTACTTC.

This clonotype was counted only a few times. The V call is TRBV6-4, the J call TRBJ2-1, with 7 positions matching TRBD2. Germline trimming cut 6 bases from V and 7 bases from J; bases unmatched to any gene: 6. In germline, CDR1 is MRHNA, CDR2 SNTAGT. The CDR3 is 13 amino acids. The CDR3 region is CASRETSTNEQFF. CDR3 DNA sequence: TGTGCCAGCAGGGAGACTAGCACTAATGAGCAGTTCTTC.

This clonotype occurred a few times. This chain uses TRBV5-1 with TRBJ2-1; D uncertain. The CDR3 sequence is 14 residues long. The germline gives CDR1 SGHRS, CDR2 YFSETQ. V was shortened by 0 bases and J by 6 bases, with 10 bases between the two germline ends. DNA of the CDR3: TGCGCCAGCAGCTTGGAGAGCTCGCGCAATGAGCAGTTCTTC. Translating it yields CASSLESSRNEQFF.

The sample holds many counts of this clonotype. V and J are TRBV7-9 and TRBJ2-3; D perhaps matches TRBD1 (6 bases). Germline V gene data show CDR1 as SEHNR and CDR2 as FQNEAQ (reference sequence). This CDR3 is 14 amino acids long. V was cut by 4 bases and J by 3 bases, with 11 bases left in between. The CDR3 protein is CASSSDRLTDTQYF. The CDR3 DNA reads TGTGCCAGCAGCTCTGACAGGTTAACAGATACGCAGTATTTT.

This clonotype turned up a few times. DNA of the CDR3: TGTGCCAGCAGCCGAATAATAGACAGAGGAACAGATACGCAGTATTTT. Translating gives CASSRIIDRGTDTQYF. The chain employs TRBV3-1 and TRBJ2-3, with a weak D call TRBD1 (5 bases). This CDR3 contains 16 residues. In germline, CDR1 is LGHDT, CDR2 YNNKEL (reference sequence). The V end was cut by 4 bases, the J end by 3 bases, with 17 bases between.

Ten or more counts support this clonotype. V usage is TRBV29-1 and J usage is TRBJ2-7; D gene uncertain. Between the trimmed V and J ends, which lost 7 bases and 5 bases, there was a span of 12 bases. Germline CDR1 is SQVTM and CDR2 is ANQGSEA. CDR3 length: 11 residues. CDR3 residues: CSAGGRDEQYF. The CDR3 bases are TGCAGCGCCGGTGGTCGGGACGAGCAGTACTTC.

This clonotype appeared many times. The rearrangement links TRBV5-5 to TRBJ2-3; TRBD2 aligns across 10 bases. Trimming cost V 2 bases and J 3 bases; bases outside gene matches: 3. The CDR3 is made up of 15 amino acids. The germline V gene has CDR1 SGHKS and CDR2 YYEKEE (reference sequence). DNA for the CDR3: TGTGCCAGCAGCTTTCGTAGCGGGGGGACAGATACGCAGTATTTT. Encoded protein: CASSFRSGGTDTQYF.

This clonotype appeared a few times. V and J are TRBV7-9 and TRBJ2-3; D not certain. Trimming removed 8 bases at V and 2 bases at J, with 11 bases between. Germline loops: CDR1 SEHNR, CDR2 FQNEAQ (reference sequence). The CDR3 has 13 amino acids. CDR3 DNA sequence: TGTGCCAGCTCTCATATGGCCACAGATACGCAGTATTTT. Translated: CASSHMATDTQYF.

The rearrangement links TRBV5-6 to TRBJ2-1; 11 bases align to TRBD1. J was trimmed by 6 bases and V by 5 bases; bases with no gene match: 7. Looked up from germline, CDR1 is SGHDT and CDR2 is YYEEEE. The CDR3 consists of 15 residues. The chain's CDR3 is CASRPGTGGFNEQFF. The CDR3 DNA reads TGTGCCAGCAGACCAGGGACAGGGGGTTTCAATGAGCAGTTCTTC.